The entry that follows covers one T cell receptor beta chain sequence. Antigen unknown. The source of the sample is a study of beta chain features in type 1 diabetes. Across the whole study: Age, gender and cell yields were similar between patients and healthy donors. General observations from the study: Patients' naive, central memory and Treg TCRB repertoires seemed closer to one another than those of healthy donors. Among all four CD4+ subsets, Type 1 diabetes patients had TCRB CDR3s that were moderately but significantly shorter.

This CDR3 comprises 13 residues. Germline-derived CDR1 and CDR2 are MRHNA and SNTAGT. V lost 6 bases, J lost 5 bases, and 2 bases stayed unmatched. The whole isolated RNA underwent reverse transcription, so sequencing captured expressed TCRB transcripts. The protocol was immunoSEQ multiplex PCR, while the TCRdb copy is restricted to in-frame clones and leaves out a portion. The sample comprises around 260,000 clones, approximately 25% of which are singletons, and about 0.011% rests with the top ten. The rearrangement uses TRBV6-4 and TRBJ1-1; 11 bases map to TRBD1. Sequenced material: naive CD4+ T cells from blood. The receptor was isolated from a woman aged 25 to 39 with type 1 diabetes. CDR3: CASSRDRGTEAFF. The CDR3 nucleotides are TGTGCCAGCAGCCGGGACAGGGGGACTGAAGCTTTCTTT.